Sequencing of this T cell receptor beta chain was carried out in a study of human T cells and chemical hapten exposure. Study-wide background: Variation in per-sample TCR yields came mainly from small pooled library volume differences. Overall study findings and caveats: Unchanged with DPC sensitization were TCRs above 1 in 1000 frequency.

Trimming removed 1 base from V and 9 bases from J; junction bases left unmatched: 7. This CDR3 is 15 amino acids long. The V gene's germline CDR1 is LGHDT and CDR2 YNNKEL (reference sequence). RNA extraction used unfractionated whole blood as the source of total RNA. For the library, individual cDNA molecules each received unique molecular identifiers. Per the original methods: Across samples, TCR counts had a median of roughly 100,000 and ranged from 23,224 to 690,600. TCRdb reanalysed the 5' RACE reads using MiXCR and keeps one entry per CDR3 protein. These V and J calls rely on TCRdb rather than the paper's analysis. The data contain 150,000 or so distinct CDR3 sequences, approximately 4% of them seen just once; the ten biggest clones take up 1.2% to 1.5%. Remarks on this clonotype: The antigen remains undetermined.

This chain connects TRBV3-1 to TRBJ2-1, with 9 bases identical to TRBD2. The clonotype originates from a female donor in good health. The CDR3 bases are TGTGCCAGCAGCCAAGTGCGGGGGGGCCAGAGTGAGCAGTTCTTC. Translating gives CASSQVRGGQSEQFF.